The 28 T cell receptor beta chains below were found in one sample sequenced in a study of a mutant IDH1 vaccine in newly diagnosed glioma. The table came from immunoSEQ multiplex PCR; TCRdb's copy has only in-frame clones and leaves some out. Of about 54,000 clones listed, around 80% are singletons. Their target antigens are unknown. Time point indicated: week 35, safety follow-up. Doses consisted of 300 ug of mutant IDH1 20-mer peptide each, paired with topical imiquimod. This material consisted of PBMCs, taken from a glioma patient whose treatment included an IDH1 peptide vaccine. All receptors come from a woman aged 18-29 years with glioma.

V and J are TRBV13 and TRBJ2-6, with TRBD1 matching over 10 bases. Trimming removed 5 bases from V and 0 bases from J; junction bases left unmatched: 7. This CDR3 is built from 18 residues. Germline V gene lookup returns CDR1 PRHDT and CDR2 FYEKMQ (reference sequence). For the CDR3, the DNA is TGTGCCAGCAGCCTCCGGACAGGGGGGAGCTCTGGGGCCAACGTCCTGACTTTC. This codes for CASSLRTGGSSGANVLTF.

The chain links TRBV29-1 to TRBJ2-1; 8 positions agree with TRBD1. The CDR3 covers 14 residues. The J segment lost 6 bases and the V segment lost 6 bases, leaving 10 bases of the junction unmatched. Germline values: CDR1 SQVTM, CDR2 ANQGSEA. CDR3 DNA sequence: TGCAGCGTCTCGATGGACAGGGAGGTCAATGAGCAGTTCTTC. As protein: CSVSMDREVNEQFF.

This clone turned up a few times. The rearrangement links TRBV1 to TRBJ2-1; the D call TRBD2 from the table was never checked on the DNA. TRBV1 is assigned pseudogene status. CDR3 length equals 16 residues. The CDR3 DNA reads as TGCACCAGCAGCCAAGAGAGACTAGCGGGAGGGAATGAGCAGTTCTTC. Encoded protein: CTSSQERLAGGNEQFF.

The J gene is TRBJ1-3, the V gene TRBV7-9; the D gene is possibly TRBD1 (5 bases). V dropped 0 bases and J dropped 4 bases, with 10 bases sitting between them. The CDR3 totals 15 residues. Germline assignment: CDR1 SEHNR and CDR2 FQNEAQ (reference sequence). The CDR3 DNA follows: TGTGCCAGCAGCTTAGCGGGGGGGTCCGGAAACACCATATATTTT. This translates into CASSLAGGSGNTIYF.

The CDR3 protein is CASSSMGLTTDTQYF. The CDR3 DNA reads TGTGCCAGCAGCTCCATGGGCCTTACCACAGATACGCAGTATTTT. The chain combines TRBV7-2 with TRBJ2-3; D gene ambiguous. The CDR3 has 15 amino acids. The V gene's germline CDR1 is SGHTA and CDR2 FQGNSA. V lost 4 bases and J lost 2, with 13 bases in between.

J is TRBJ1-1 and V is TRBV6-5; D is perhaps TRBD1 (6 bases). The CDR3 sequence is 14 residues long. CDR1 and CDR2 (germline): MNHEY, SVGAGI. The V end lost 7 bases, the J end lost 1 base, and 13 bases lay between the germline ends. The CDR3 DNA reads as TGTGCCAGCAATAGATTCAGGGGGAACACTGAAGCTTTCTTT. Amino acid sequence: CASNRFRGNTEAFF.

The gene calls are TRBV20-1 and TRBJ2-1; maybe TRBD1 (5 bases). The V and J ends lost 6 bases and 7 bases respectively, with 10 bases between them. The CDR3 is 11 amino acids. Germline V gives CDR1 DFQATT, CDR2 SNEGSKA (reference sequence). The chain's CDR3 is CSANYRNEQFF. DNA for the CDR3: TGCAGTGCGAACTACAGGAATGAGCAGTTCTTC.

The chain recombines TRBV15 with TRBJ2-3, with D tentatively TRBD1 or TRBD2 (5 bases each). V lost 3 bases and J lost 5, with 24 bases in between. The CDR3 length is 18 residues. CDR1 is LNHNV and CDR2 is YYDKDF in the germline V gene (reference sequence). CDR3 nucleotides: TGTGCCACCAGCAGTACCTCAGCCGGGACCAGGGATGGAGATACGCAGTATTTT. As protein: CATSSTSAGTRDGDTQYF.

The chain couples TRBV5-6 to TRBJ1-2, with 7 positions matching TRBD1. From germline, CDR1 is SGHDT and CDR2 YYEEEE. With 4 bases clipped from V and 3 bases from J, the junction kept 9 bases outside the gene matches. There are 15 residues in the CDR3. The CDR3 bases are TGTGCCAGCAGCGGGGGTGACAGGGTCTACTATGGCTACACCTTC. Protein: CASSGGDRVYYGYTF.

Relative to its sample, this clone is medium-sized. The chain is built from TRBV5-1 and TRBJ1-1, with D possibly matching TRBD1 (5 bases). The CDR3 sequence is 15 residues long. Deletions cut 4 bases from V and 2 bases from J, with 15 bases between. In germline, CDR1 is SGHRS, CDR2 YFSETQ. DNA of the CDR3: TGCGCCAGCAGCGCGGGACGGATAAAAAACACTGAAGCTTTCTTT. This encodes CASSAGRIKNTEAFF. Looking up the rest from reference TRBV5-1 and TRBJ1-1 gives the full variable domain: KAGVTQTPRYLIKTRGQQVTLSCSPISGHRSVSWYQQTPGQGLQFLFEYFSETQRNKGNFPGRFSGRQFSNSRSEMNVSTLELGDSALYLCASSAGRIKNTEAFFGQGTRLTVV.

The rearrangement links TRBV19 to TRBJ2-1; D gene unclear. V lost 4 bases and J lost 7, with 11 bases in between. The CDR3 sequence is 13 residues long. Germline V CDR1 and CDR2: LNHDA, SQIVND (reference sequence). The CDR3 region is CASSKVAANEQFF. The CDR3 DNA is TGTGCCAGTAGTAAGGTGGCGGCAAATGAGCAGTTCTTC.

The gene calls are TRBV10-3 and TRBJ1-5; 10 nucleotides align to TRBD1. Germline CDR1 ENHRY, CDR2 SYGVKD. With 10 bases clipped from V and 6 bases from J, the junction kept 9 bases outside the gene matches. The CDR3 runs 14 residues. The CDR3, as DNA: TGTGCCAGCTGGGGCGGACAGGGGGGTCAGCCCCAGCATTTT. Translating it yields CASWGGQGGQPQHF.

The chain joins TRBV4-3 to TRBJ2-7, with TRBD2 matching 10 bases. CDR3 length: 15 amino acids. CDR1 is LGHNA, CDR2 YSLEER, per germline. With 5 bases clipped from V and 1 base from J, the junction kept 5 bases outside the gene matches. The CDR3 spells CASSSGLAASYEQYF. As DNA, the CDR3 is TGCGCCAGCAGCAGCGGACTAGCGGCTTCCTACGAGCAGTACTTC.

The chain combines TRBV5-1 with TRBJ2-2; D is ambiguous. V lost 0 bases and J 2 bases, leaving 11 bases between the germline ends. The CDR3 is 16 residues long. Germline V CDR1 and CDR2: SGHRS, YFSETQ. CDR3 DNA: TGCGCCAGCAGCTTGGCGGCAATTACCAACACCGGGGAGCTGTTTTTT. It encodes CASSLAAITNTGELFF.

V and J are TRBV4-1 and TRBJ1-4; D gene unclear. The CDR3 spans 15 residues. Deletions cut 0 bases from V and 8 bases from J, with 13 bases between. The germline V gene has CDR1 MGHRA and CDR2 YSYEKL. CDR3 in DNA: TGCGCCAGCAGCCAAGATAGCGCGGGGAGGGAAAAACTGTTTTTT. It encodes CASSQDSAGREKLFF.

The rearrangement joins TRBV5-1 to TRBJ1-1; D possibly corresponds to TRBD1 (6 bases). The CDR3 runs to 15 residues. Between the trimmed V and J ends, which lost 0 bases and 0 bases, there was a span of 9 bases. CDR1 is SGHRS, CDR2 YFSETQ, per germline. CDR3 in amino acids: CASSLEGGMNTEAFF. As DNA, the CDR3 is TGCGCCAGCAGCTTGGAAGGGGGGATGAACACTGAAGCTTTCTTT.

V gene TRBV13 combines with J gene TRBJ2-3; no reliable D call. Trimming took off 0 bases at V and 2 bases at J, with 6 bases between the two ends. CDR1 and CDR2 (germline): PRHDT, FYEKMQ (reference sequence). CDR3 length: 14 amino acids. This CDR3 reads CASSLGRPTDTQYF. CDR3 DNA: TGTGCCAGCAGCTTAGGGCGGCCCACAGATACGCAGTATTTT.

The rearrangement uses TRBV5-1 and TRBJ1-3; D gene unclear. Deletions cut 0 bases from V and 0 bases from J, with 10 bases between. The CDR3 has 16 residues. The germline CDR1 and CDR2 sequences are SGHRS and YFSETQ. CDR3: CASSLVAPSSGNTIYF. The CDR3 coding sequence is TGCGCCAGCAGCTTGGTGGCCCCGAGCTCTGGAAACACCATATATTTT.

The CDR3 DNA reads TGTGCCAGCAGCTTAATGTCGGCTAGCGGGAGATCGGAGACCCAGTACTTC. Translated: CASSLMSASGRSETQYF. The chain carries TRBV7-9 and TRBJ2-5, with 10 positions matching TRBD2. CDR3 size: 17 residues. V lost 2 bases to trimming and J lost 5 bases; unmatched junction nucleotides: 11. Per germline, CDR1 SEHNR and CDR2 FQNEAQ (reference sequence).

The chain has TRBV6-1 and TRBJ2-3; D is possibly TRBD1 or TRBD2 (6 bases each). The ends were cut back, 9 bases at V and 2 bases at J, with 18 bases in the middle. Looked up from germline, CDR1 is MNHNS and CDR2 is SASEGT. The CDR3 length is 15 residues. Here the CDR3 reads CASHRRGGHTDTQYF. The CDR3 DNA reads TGTGCCAGTCATCGGCGTGGGGGGCACACAGATACGCAGTATTTT.

The rearrangement joins TRBV7-9 to TRBJ1-2; D gene unclear. Germline V gene sequence: CDR1 SEHNR, CDR2 FQNEAQ (reference sequence). The CDR3 is 13 residues long. V was clipped by 4 bases and J by 0 bases, with 6 bases between them. This chain's CDR3 is CASSSAPNYGYTF. Here the CDR3 DNA reads TGTGCCAGCAGCTCGGCGCCTAACTATGGCTACACCTTC.

The chain uses TRBV27 and TRBJ2-1; 9 positions match TRBD2. The germline CDR1 and CDR2 sequences are MNHEY and SMNVEV (reference sequence). After removal of 4 bases from V and 1 base from J, the junction contained 2 bases not matched to a gene. This CDR3 spans 15 amino acids. CDR3 loop: CASSSLAGSYNEQFF. The CDR3 DNA reads as TGTGCCAGCAGTTCCCTAGCGGGGTCCTACAATGAGCAGTTCTTC.

This sequence joins TRBV7-2 and TRBJ2-7; 12 bases line up with TRBD2. This CDR3 contains 15 residues. Unmatched junction bases numbered 3, after V lost 0 bases and J lost 6 bases. CDR1 is SGHTA, CDR2 FQGNSA, per germline. The CDR3 nucleotides are TGTGCCAGCAGCTTAGCGCCACTAGCGGGAGGCGAGCAGTACTTC. Amino acid sequence: CASSLAPLAGGEQYF.

Here the CDR3 reads CASSRDRGETQYF. For the CDR3, the DNA is TGTGCCAGCAGTCGGGACAGGGGTGAGACCCAGTACTTC. The rearrangement links TRBV28 to TRBJ2-5, with 10 bases lining up with TRBD1. V trimming: 5 bases; J trimming: 5 bases; junction bases outside the gene matches: 2. The CDR3 has 13 residues. CDR1 is MDHEN, CDR2 SYDVKM, per germline.

The genes are TRBV27 and TRBJ2-2; D is possibly TRBD2 (5 bases). Germline values: CDR1 MNHEY, CDR2 SMNVEV (reference sequence). The CDR3 runs to 17 residues. The V gene lost 2 bases and the J gene lost 4 bases, with 17 bases spanning the gap. CDR3 nucleotide sequence: TGTGCCAGCAGTTTACAAGTTGTCGGGGTGGGCACCGGGGAGCTGTTTTTT. Residues: CASSLQVVGVGTGELFF.

This clone was counted between two and nine times. J is TRBJ2-7 and V is TRBV13; 10 bases align to TRBD1. Germline CDR1 reads PRHDT; CDR2 reads FYEKMQ (reference sequence). CDR3 size: 14 residues. Unmatched junction bases numbered 4, after V lost 5 bases and J lost 3 bases. CDR3 loop: CASSTRTGGYEQYF. CDR3 DNA sequence: TGTGCCAGCAGCACCCGGACAGGGGGCTACGAGCAGTACTTC.

This clone was counted only a few times. V and J are TRBV18 and TRBJ2-7; D is possibly TRBD2 (6 bases). V was shortened by 6 bases and J by 6 bases, with 9 bases between the two germline ends. The germline V gene has CDR1 KGHSH and CDR2 LQKENI. The CDR3 contains 11 residues. DNA of the CDR3: TGTGCCAGCTCCGGAGGGGTCGAGCAGTACTTC. The encoded protein is CASSGGVEQYF. Looking up the rest from reference TRBV18 and TRBJ2-7 gives the full variable domain: NAGVMQNPRHLVRRRGQEARLRCSPMKGHSHVYWYRQLPEEGLKFMVYLQKENIIDESGMPKERFSAEFPKEGPSILRIQQVVRGDSAAYFCASSGGVEQYFGPGTRLTVT.

The chain combines TRBV18 with TRBJ1-2, with 8 bases fitting TRBD1. The CDR3 is 17 amino acids. Germline V gives CDR1 KGHSH, CDR2 LQKENI. J was trimmed by 6 bases and V by 0 bases; bases with no gene match: 12. In DNA form, the CDR3 reads TGTGCCAGCTCACCACCTTCGTTTCCAGGGGGCGGCGATGGCTACACCTTC. It specifies CASSPPSFPGGGDGYTF.